This TCR beta chain was profiled in a study of blood T cell repertoires in COVID-19. Study information: Acute and convalescent COVID-19 samples came from the United States, Italy and Spain.

This CDR3 comprises 15 residues. Symptom resolution, clearance, or two negative PCRs marked donors in Cohort 3 as recovered. How the authors handled the data: Amplifying reference gene primers gave estimates of nucleated cell counts. Here immunoSEQ multiplex PCR was the method, and the copy in TCRdb shows in-frame clones only, minus some. That table gives V, J and clone size, and the DNA gave D and trimming. Among about 440,000 clones listed, 90% were seen once. The V gene is TRBV21-1, the J gene TRBJ1-5; TRBD1, as called in the table, went unchecked against the DNA. TRBV21-1 is noted as a pseudogene. Sequences were obtained from PBMCs or T cells enriched from blood (not recorded which). The clonotype was recovered from a man aged 18 to 30 who had recovered from COVID-19. In nucleotides, the CDR3 is TGTGCCAGCACCCGGACAGGGTTTCGCAATCAGCCCCAGCATTTT. This translates into CASTRTGFRNQPQHF.